This T cell receptor (beta chain) was sequenced in a study of blood T cell repertoires in COVID-19. CDR3 length: 16 residues. A remark on this clone: Mismatch with germline at one junction end may stem from a read error.

Original processing methods: For nucleated cells, counts were estimated from reference gene primer amplification. TCRdb keeps only in-frame clones here, not all; method: immunoSEQ multiplex PCR. That table is the source of V, J and clone size, and D and trimming were worked out from the DNA. The sample records fewer than 250,000 clones, roughly 80% being singletons. Ages ranged from about 18 to 89 years, with residence in approximately 23 US areas. This TCR came from a woman in her twenties or thirties who had recovered from COVID-19. The sequenced sample was PBMCs or T cells enriched from blood (not recorded which). This chain connects TRBV23-1 to TRBJ2-7; 8 nucleotides align to TRBD2. TRBV23-1 is an ORF, and what it does is uncertain. CDR3 amino acids: CASSQSSGSSSYEQYF. Here the CDR3 DNA reads TGCGCCAGCAGCCAATCGAGCGGGAGTTCCTCCTACGAGCAGTACTTC.